This T cell receptor (beta chain) comes out of a study of T-cell reconstitution after alpha-beta-depleted transplantation in children (dated by TCRdb to the mid-2010s). About the full investigation: The study quantitatively tracked T-cell immune reconstitution after TCRalphabeta/CD19-depleted allogeneic hematopoietic cell transplantation in children using TCR repertoire profiling.

The CDR3 starts with the cysteine, ends with the phenylalanine, and has 12 residues. The CDR3 DNA has 36 bases and is translated from base 1. Relative to germline, V is 6 bases shorter and J is 5 bases shorter, with 10 bases between their ends. From the germline V gene, CDR1 is MDHEN and CDR2 is SYDVKM. This clonotype was found a few times. There is no known antigen for this receptor. It has no much larger one-base neighbor in the sample; base qualities were not kept. The library was generated by PCR. Sequenced on an Illumina HiSeq 2500. TCR library preparation used molecular barcoding, with unique molecular identifiers applied to normalize quantification of the TCRbeta repertoire. TCRdb reworked the public reads: Q25 trimming with fastp, MiXCR clone assembly, productive beta chains retained. One record per CDR3 amino acid sequence lists the most common genes and DNA. Counted in this sample were under 250,000 distinct CDR3 sequences; approximately 7% of them appeared once. Clones ranked in the top ten supply more than 5.5% of the sample.

The sample's treatment or condition label, in plain terms: allogeneic hematopoietic cell transplantation with graft depleted of TCRalphabeta T cells and CD19 B cells. TCRalphabeta/CD19-depleted allogeneic hematopoietic cell grafts were given to the transplant recipients, all of whom were children. Beyond this particular receptor, the publication reports: Over the following months the frequencies of hyperexpanded clones went down, and after one year T-cell counts and TCRbeta diversity were mostly credited to newly produced T cells. The high TCRbeta diversity at day 60 in some patients was ascribed to recipient T cells and intrathymic progenitors that had survived conditioning. The apparently early alphabetaT-cell count recovery about two months after transplant was reportedly dependent on only several hundred rapidly expanded clones derived from non-depleted graft cells.

The source material was PBMCs, sampled before TCRalphabeta/CD19-depleted stem cell transplant. This clonotype was obtained from a boy younger than 10 with acute lymphoblastic leukemia, due to receive a stem cell transplant. The chain was built from TRBV28 and TRBJ1-2, with no D gene named confidently. The nucleotides are TGTGCCAGCAGCCCAGCCCCGTATGGCTACACCTTC. Its protein reads: CASSPAPYGYTF.